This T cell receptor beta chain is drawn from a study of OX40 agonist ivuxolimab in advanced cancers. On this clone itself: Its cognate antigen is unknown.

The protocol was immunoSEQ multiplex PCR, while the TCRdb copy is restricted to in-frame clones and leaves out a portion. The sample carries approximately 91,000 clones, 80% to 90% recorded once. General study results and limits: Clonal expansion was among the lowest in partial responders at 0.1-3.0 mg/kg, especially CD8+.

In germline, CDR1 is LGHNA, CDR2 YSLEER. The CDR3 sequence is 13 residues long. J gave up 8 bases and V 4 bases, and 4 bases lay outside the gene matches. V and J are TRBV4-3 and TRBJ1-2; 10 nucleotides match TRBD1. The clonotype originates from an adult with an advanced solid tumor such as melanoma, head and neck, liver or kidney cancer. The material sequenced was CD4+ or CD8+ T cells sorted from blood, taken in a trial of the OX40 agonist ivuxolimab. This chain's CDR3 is CASSPGQGDGYTF. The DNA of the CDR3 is TGCGCCAGCAGCCCCGGACAGGGGGACGGCTACACCTTC.